Below are 19 T cell receptor beta chains sequenced from a single sample in a study of human T cells and chemical hapten exposure. The sample's time point: patch test 1, 2 weeks after DPC sensitization. Treatment of the sample: therapeutic diphenylcyclopropenone sensitization with weekly scalp DPC. A single record per CDR3 protein comes from TCRdb applying MiXCR to the RACE reads. Among 150,000 to 200,000 distinct CDR3 sequences listed, about 20% were seen once. The sample was whole blood, taken in connection with sensitization to the hapten diphenylcyclopropenone (DPC). The receptors were gathered from a woman aged 50 to 60 with alopecia areata. Some clones in this sample may be carry-over from other donors' samples.

A few counts support this clonotype. This chain joins TRBV5-1 and TRBJ2-3, with TRBD2 matching over 15 bases. The V gene end was trimmed by 0 bases and the J gene end by 5 bases; junction bases not matched to a gene: 4. The CDR3 is 17 amino acids. Germline values: CDR1 SGHRS, CDR2 YFSETQ. The CDR3 DNA sequence: TGCGCCAGCAGCTTGGTGGGACTAGCGGGAGGAGGAGATACGCAGTATTTT. The encoded protein is CASSLVGLAGGGDTQYF.

This clonotype showed up just a few times. The chain uses TRBV20-1 and TRBJ2-1; the match to TRBD2 covers 7 bases. V shed 5 bases, J shed 8 bases, and the junction held 12 bases outside the gene matches. The CDR3 consists of 14 residues. Germline-derived CDR1 and CDR2 are DFQATT and SNEGSKA (reference sequence). The CDR3 DNA is TGCAGTGCTCCAGGACTAGTTGGGGGGTATGAGCAGTTCTTC. Its protein is CSAPGLVGGYEQFF.

This clonotype has just a few counts. The gene calls are TRBV6-5 and TRBJ1-2, with unresolved D. The ends were cut back, 0 bases at V and 2 bases at J, with 13 bases in the middle. The germline gives CDR1 MNHEY, CDR2 SVGAGI. The length of the CDR3 is 16 residues. CDR3 DNA sequence: TGTGCCAGCAGTTACTCGAGGATAGGGAGAAACTATGGCTACACCTTC. Protein product: CASSYSRIGRNYGYTF.

V is TRBV6-4 and J is TRBJ2-2; possibly TRBD2 for D (6 bases). Germline V gives CDR1 MRHNA, CDR2 SNTAGT. This CDR3 comprises 13 residues. V lost 10 bases to trimming and J lost 1 base, with 10 bases between them. This CDR3 is CATGEQNTGELFF. The CDR3 nucleotides are TGTGCCACGGGGGAACAGAACACCGGGGAGCTGTTTTTT.

The chain combines TRBV20-1 with TRBJ1-1; maybe TRBD1 (6 bases). V was trimmed by 0 bases and J by 3 bases, leaving 20 bases between them. Germline V gene lookup returns CDR1 DFQATT and CDR2 SNEGSKA (reference sequence). CDR3 size: 17 residues. Here the CDR3 DNA reads TGCAGTGCTAGAGACCTGGGGGGGGCCTCAACATACACTGAAGCTTTCTTT. Translating it yields CSARDLGGASTYTEAFF.

The V and J genes are TRBV29-1 and TRBJ2-3; D possibly corresponds to TRBD1 (5 bases). CDR3 size: 13 residues. Trimming shortened V by 1 base and J by 8 bases, and 13 bases separated the two germline ends. Germline loops: CDR1 SQVTM, CDR2 ANQGSEA. CDR3 region: CSVEGSAGLTQYF. CDR3 DNA sequence: TGCAGCGTTGAAGGCTCTGCAGGGCTTACGCAGTATTTT.

CDR3 amino acids: CASSSRTSGRRAPVNEQYF. CDR3 in DNA: TGTGCCAGCAGTTCCAGGACTAGCGGGAGGAGGGCTCCCGTAAACGAGCAGTACTTC. J is TRBJ2-7 and V is TRBV6-6; 14 bases map to TRBD2. The CDR3 covers 19 residues. The V segment lost 4 bases and the J segment 5 bases; nucleotides outside the gene matches: 16. CDR1 and CDR2 (germline): MNHNY, SVGAGI (reference sequence).

The chain joins TRBV28 to TRBJ2-2; D is ambiguous. Between the trimmed V and J ends, which lost 2 bases and 7 bases, there was a span of 14 bases. This CDR3 comprises 15 residues. The germline V gene has CDR1 MDHEN and CDR2 SYDVKM. The DNA for the CDR3 is TGTGCCAGCAGTTTAAGTCTCCCCACCGGCGGGGAGCTGTTTTTT. Translation: CASSLSLPTGGELFF.

This clonotype was observed a few times. CDR3 protein: CASSSDRGPGQPQHF. CDR3 DNA sequence: TGTGCCAGCAGCTCCGACAGGGGGCCGGGTCAGCCCCAGCATTTT. V and J are TRBV7-9 and TRBJ1-5, with 10 nucleotides matching TRBD1. V was clipped by 4 bases and J by 6 bases; unmatched bases: 6. The CDR3 has 15 residues. CDR1 and CDR2 (germline): SEHNR, FQNEAQ (reference sequence).

The chain is built from TRBV6-6 and TRBJ2-6; TRBD1 aligns across 9 bases. The CDR3 has 17 residues. J gave up 2 bases and V 5 bases, and 7 bases lay outside the gene matches. Germline V gene sequence: CDR1 MNHNY, CDR2 SVGAGI (reference sequence). The CDR3 sequence is CASSGTGTSAGANVLTF. For the CDR3, the DNA is TGTGCCAGCAGTGGGACAGGGACTTCAGCTGGGGCCAACGTCCTGACTTTC.

The chain couples TRBV27 to TRBJ2-3; D is unresolved. V was pared by 5 bases and J by 3 bases, with 6 bases between. Germline-derived CDR1 and CDR2 are MNHEY and SMNVEV (reference sequence). CDR3 length: 12 residues. The CDR3 sequence: CASSPTTDTQYF. In nucleotides, the CDR3 is TGTGCCAGCAGTCCCACTACAGATACGCAGTATTTT.

The CDR3 here is CASSLASGRLYNEQFF. As DNA, the CDR3 is TGTGCCAGCAGCTTAGCTAGCGGGAGATTGTACAATGAGCAGTTCTTC. The chain recombines TRBV7-2 with TRBJ2-1, with TRBD2 identical over 9 bases. There are 16 residues in the CDR3. Germline V gives CDR1 SGHTA, CDR2 FQGNSA. After removal of 0 bases from V and 4 bases from J, the junction contained 4 bases not matched to a gene. Full variable domain (outside the CDR3, taken from reference TRBV7-2 and TRBJ2-1): GAGVSQSPSNKVTEKGKDVELRCDPISGHTALYWYRQSLGQGLEFLIYFQGNSAPDKSGLPSDRFSAERTGGSVSTLTIQRTQQEDSAVYLCASSLASGRLYNEQFFGPGTRLTVL.

This clonotype was observed many times. The chain links TRBV7-2 to TRBJ2-3; D ambiguous. The CDR3 covers 12 residues. Germline V gives CDR1 SGHTA, CDR2 FQGNSA. Trimming removed 5 bases at V and 3 bases at J, with 6 bases between. The CDR3 spells CASSPHTDTQYF. CDR3 nucleotide sequence: TGTGCCAGCAGCCCGCATACAGATACGCAGTATTTT.

This sequence joins TRBV7-2 and TRBJ2-3; the D gene is possibly TRBD1 (5 bases). The CDR3 extends over 13 amino acids. The germline V and J ends were trimmed by 5 bases and 1 base, with 7 bases remaining between them. Germline V lookup: CDR1 SGHTA, CDR2 FQGNSA. DNA for the CDR3: TGTGCCAGCAGCGTCAGGGGCACAGATACGCAGTATTTT. Protein sequence: CASSVRGTDTQYF.

This clonotype has a handful of counts. The V gene is TRBV28, the J gene TRBJ1-4; the D gene is possibly TRBD1 (5 bases). This CDR3 comprises 15 residues. Germline V gene data show CDR1 as MDHEN and CDR2 as SYDVKM. The V end was cut by 5 bases, the J end by 5 bases, with 15 bases between. This chain's CDR3 is CASSRSGGGNEKLFF. CDR3 nucleotides: TGTGCCAGCAGTCGTTCTGGGGGGGGGAATGAAAAACTGTTTTTT.

This clonotype came up a few times. This sequence joins TRBV5-1 and TRBJ1-1, with no clear D. The CDR3 length is 13 residues. In germline, CDR1 is SGHRS, CDR2 YFSETQ. V was trimmed by 0 bases and J by 2 bases, leaving 5 bases between them. CDR3 sequence: CASSLDYNTEAFF. DNA of the CDR3: TGCGCCAGCAGCTTGGACTATAACACTGAAGCTTTCTTT.

The chain uses TRBV9 and TRBJ2-1; D may be TRBD2 (7 bases). Trimming removed 4 bases from V and 4 bases from J, with 21 bases in between. Germline CDR1 is SGDLS and CDR2 is YYNGEE. The CDR3 is made up of 17 amino acids. DNA of the CDR3: TGTGCCAGCAGCTTCGGCAAACAGCGGGACAAGTACAATGAGCAGTTCTTC. This sequence encodes CASSFGKQRDKYNEQFF.

This clonotype has only a few counts. This chain joins TRBV4-2 and TRBJ2-6; possible D gene TRBD1, 5 bases. Germline CDR1 LGHNA, CDR2 YNFKEQ. Trimming removed 3 bases at V and 1 base at J, with 13 bases between. The CDR3 has 17 amino acids. CDR3 nucleotides: TGTGCCAGCAGCCAGGAGTATCGACAGTCTGGGGCCAACGTCCTGACTTTC. It yields the protein CASSQEYRQSGANVLTF.

CDR3 residues: CATGTNNPYEQYF. CDR3 nucleotides: TGTGCCACCGGGACTAACAATCCCTACGAGCAGTACTTC. The chain links TRBV28 to TRBJ2-7; 7 nucleotides agree with TRBD2. The CDR3 is 13 amino acids. Trimming took 10 bases from V and 2 from J; bases not matched to a gene: 8. Germline V gene data show CDR1 as MDHEN and CDR2 as SYDVKM.